This is a list of T cell receptor beta chains from one sample in a study of CD8+ T cells in alopecia areata. Here immunoSEQ multiplex PCR was the method, and the copy in TCRdb shows in-frame clones only, minus some. The sample has hundreds of thousands of clones; roughly two thirds are singletons. The sample consisted of CD4+ T cells sorted from blood, taken at week 0. These receptor sequences come from a human donor with alopecia areata. Each CDR3 is given without its conserved first and last residue. D genes are given only for firm matches. The listing skips clone size in some rows; elsewhere it reads once, few, many or a size class.

CDR3: ASSREASHTDTQY; V: TRBV7-6; size: NA; D: NA; length: 13
CDR3: ASSSLREDTEAF; V: TRBV2; size: NA; D: NA; length: 12
CDR3: SVVEGGNYGYT; V: TRBV29-1; size: once; D: NA; length: 11
CDR3: SVGGGNEQF; V: TRBV29-1; size: few; D: NA; length: 9
CDR3: ASSYNQGDGTQY; V: TRBV7-2; size: few; D: TRBD1; length: 12
CDR3: SVGIQGYGYT; V: TRBV29-1; size: NA; D: NA; length: 10
CDR3: ASSDRDRGLLHYGYT; V: TRBV5-6; size: NA; D: TRBD1; length: 15
CDR3: AWSVPGEEYTIY; V: TRBV30; size: NA; D: NA; length: 12
CDR3: ASSPRQGGYEQY; V: TRBV27; size: NA; D: TRBD1; length: 12
CDR3: ASSLQGNTEAF; V: TRBV5-1; size: NA; D: NA; length: 11
CDR3: AWSSSTEAF; V: TRBV30; size: NA; D: NA; length: 9
CDR3: ASSEAGGDYGYT; V: TRBV6-1; size: few; D: NA; length: 12
CDR3: ASSTLEGTQY; V: TRBV9; size: NA; D: NA; length: 10
CDR3: AWRGQWNTEAF; V: TRBV30; size: NA; D: NA; length: 11
CDR3: ASSRGDGFYEQY; V: TRBV9; size: NA; D: NA; length: 12
CDR3: SVTTDSDNEQF; V: TRBV29-1; size: NA; D: NA; length: 11
CDR3: ASSFGVGNTEAF; V: TRBV5-1; size: NA; D: NA; length: 12
CDR3: ATTALHYGYT; V: TRBV19; size: few; D: NA; length: 10
CDR3: ASSLASYEQY; V: TRBV5-1; size: NA; D: NA; length: 10
CDR3: SVRNSHTEAF; V: TRBV29-1; size: NA; D: NA; length: 10
CDR3: AWRFGGPGNTIY; V: TRBV30; size: NA; D: NA; length: 12
CDR3: STGQDSNQPQH; V: TRBV29-1; size: NA; D: TRBD1; length: 11
CDR3: AWSASPNYGYT; V: TRBV30; size: NA; D: NA; length: 11
CDR3: SVARVPYNEQF; V: TRBV29-1; size: NA; D: NA; length: 11
CDR3: SLWRHLGATDTQY; V: TRBV29-1; size: NA; D: NA; length: 13
CDR3: ASSLGQAGNTIY; V: TRBV7-2; size: NA; D: NA; length: 12